This passage covers 3 T cell receptor beta chains from one sample sequenced in a study of HIV-infected patients and healthy controls. All unsorted peripheral T cells were captured because whole blood was used without fractionation. cDNA was made from approximately 0.55 ug RNA using alpha and beta constant primers. Alpha and beta chain libraries were made separately by chain-specific third strand synthesis with multiplexing indices. TCRdb fed the 5' RACE reads into MiXCR, producing one record per CDR3 protein. The sample lists about 8,300 distinct CDR3 sequences; 10% were seen once. The source material was blood, sampled before antiretroviral therapy. The source is an adult with HIV infection.

This clonotype was detected a few times. V and J are TRBV5-1 and TRBJ2-3, with a possible D match to TRBD1 (6 bases). The CDR3 length is 15 residues. Trimming removed 3 bases at V and 2 bases at J, with 13 bases between. Germline CDR1 is SGHRS and CDR2 is YFSETQ. CDR3 residues: CASSSRDTATDTQYF. The CDR3 DNA follows: TGCGCCAGCAGCTCCCGGGACACGGCCACAGATACGCAGTATTTT.

This clonotype was seen repeatedly, ten times or more. The V call is TRBV6-2 or TRBV6-3, the J call TRBJ2-3; no firm D call. CDR3 length equals 12 residues. V lost 6 bases to trimming and J lost 3 bases, with 7 bases between them. Germline loops: CDR1 MNHEY, CDR2 SVGEGT. CDR3 residues: CASSHTTDTQYF. The CDR3 DNA follows: TGTGCCAGCAGCCACACAACAGATACGCAGTATTTT.

This clonotype has ten or more counts. The chain links TRBV9 to TRBJ2-1, with 12 bases aligning to TRBD2. V lost 4 bases to trimming and J lost 2 bases; unmatched junction nucleotides: 10. The CDR3 is made up of 18 amino acids. The germline V gene encodes CDR1 SGDLS and CDR2 YYNGEE. CDR3: CASSPSLAGGPTYNEQFF. The CDR3, as DNA: TGTGCCAGCAGCCCCAGTCTAGCGGGAGGGCCCACCTACAATGAGCAGTTCTTC.